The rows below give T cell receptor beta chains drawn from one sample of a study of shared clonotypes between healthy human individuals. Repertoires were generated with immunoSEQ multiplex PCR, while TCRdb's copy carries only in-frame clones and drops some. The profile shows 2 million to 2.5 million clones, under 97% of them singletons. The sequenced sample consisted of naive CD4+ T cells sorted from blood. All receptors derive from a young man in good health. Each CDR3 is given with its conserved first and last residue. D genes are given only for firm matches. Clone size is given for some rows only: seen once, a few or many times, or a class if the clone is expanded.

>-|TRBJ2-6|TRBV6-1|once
TGTGCCAGCAGTGACCGGGTTGCTGGGGCCAACGTCCTGACTTTC
CASSDRVAGANVLTF
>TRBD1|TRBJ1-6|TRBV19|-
TGTGCCAGCCAGGCGGGACAGATAAATTCACCCCTCCACTTT
CASQAGQINSPLHF
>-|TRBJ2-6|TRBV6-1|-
TGTGCCAGCAGTGAAAGCCCGGGTGCTGGGGCCAACGTCCTGACTTTC
CASSESPGAGANVLTF
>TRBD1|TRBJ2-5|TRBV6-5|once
TGTGCCAGCAGTACAAGGACAGGGTACGAGACCCAGTACTTC
CASSTRTGYETQYF
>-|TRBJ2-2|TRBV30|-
TGTGCCTGGAGGACCTCTGACACCGGGGAGCTGTTTTTT
CAWRTSDTGELFF
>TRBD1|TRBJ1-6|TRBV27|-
TGTGCCAGCACCGTGACAGGGATAAATTCACCCCTCCACTTT
CASTVTGINSPLHF
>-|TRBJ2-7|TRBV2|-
TGTGCCAGCAGTGAAGCGCCCAGGTCCTACGAGCAGTACTTC
CASSEAPRSYEQYF
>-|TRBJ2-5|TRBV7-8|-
TGTGCCAGCAGCTCCCGGGACGCCCAAGAGACCCAGTACTTC
CASSSRDAQETQYF
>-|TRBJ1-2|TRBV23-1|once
TGCGCCAGCAGTCGGGGATTTGGCTACACCTTC
CASSRGFGYTF
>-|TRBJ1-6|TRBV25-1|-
TGTGCCAGCAGTGAAGCGGGACCTCATAATTCACCCCTCCACTTT
CASSEAGPHNSPLHF
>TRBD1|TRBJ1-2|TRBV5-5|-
TGTGCCAGCAGTTCCGGGACAGCCTATGGCTACACCTTC
CASSSGTAYGYTF
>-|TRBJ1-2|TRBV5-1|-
TGCGCCAGCAGAGACAGTTCGGCCTATGGCTACACCTTC
CASRDSSAYGYTF
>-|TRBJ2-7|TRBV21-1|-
TGTGCCAGCAGCAGTGGACTAGCGGGAGGCGGCGAGCAGTACTTC
CASSSGLAGGGEQYF
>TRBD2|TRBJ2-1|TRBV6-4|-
TGTGCCAGCAGAGTCGCGGGAGGGTTAAGAAATGAGCAGTTCTTC
CASRVAGGLRNEQFF
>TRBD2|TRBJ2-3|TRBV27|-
TGTGCCAGCAGTTTATCCGTGGGAGGGAAAGGAGATACGCAGTATTTT
CASSLSVGGKGDTQYF
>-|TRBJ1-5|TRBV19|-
TGTGCCGGGGTCGGACGGAGCAATCAGCCCCAGCATTTT
CAGVGRSNQPQHF
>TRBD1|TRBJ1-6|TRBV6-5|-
TGTGCCAGCAGTTATCGGGACAGGGGTTCACCCCTCCACTTT
CASSYRDRGSPLHF
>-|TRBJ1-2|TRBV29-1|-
TGCAGCGTCGAGCCGCTGGGGAGAGGTTATGGCTACACCTTC
CSVEPLGRGYGYTF
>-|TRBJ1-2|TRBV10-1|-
TGCGCCAGCAGTGAGTCCCAGGGACCGCACTATGGCTACACCTTC
CASSESQGPHYGYTF
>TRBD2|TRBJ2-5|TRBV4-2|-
TGTGCCAGCAGCCAAGGGGGTCGGGATCTAGCGGGGAACCAAGAGACCCAGTACTTC
CASSQGGRDLAGNQETQYF
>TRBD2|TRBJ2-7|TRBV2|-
TGTGCCAGCAGTGGAGACGAGCGGGAAATTGAGCAGTACTTC
CASSGDEREIEQYF
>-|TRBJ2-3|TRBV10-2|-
TGCGCCAGCATTCGAGGGGGGCTAGCGGACACAGATACGCAGTATTTT
CASIRGGLADTDTQYF
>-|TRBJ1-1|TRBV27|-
TGTGCCACAGGGGCGGGGGGGACTATGAACACTGAAGCTTTCTTT
CATGAGGTMNTEAFF
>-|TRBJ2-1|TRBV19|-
TGTGCCAGTAGTATAGATGGACACTTCTACAATGAGCAGTTCTTC
CASSIDGHFYNEQFF
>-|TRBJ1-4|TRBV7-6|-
TGTGCCAGCAGCTTTGAGCCATGGGATGAAAAACTGTTTTTT
CASSFEPWDEKLFF
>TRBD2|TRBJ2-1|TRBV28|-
TGTGCCAGCAGTTCGGGACTAGCGGGGGGCCTCTACAATGAGCAGTTCTTC
CASSSGLAGGLYNEQFF
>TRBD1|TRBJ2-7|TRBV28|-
TGTGCCAGCAGTTTAACCGGGACAGACTACGAGCAGTACTTC
CASSLTGTDYEQYF
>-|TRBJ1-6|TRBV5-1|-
TGCGCCAGCAGCTTGGAGGGGGGAGTCGCTTCACCCCTCCACTTT
CASSLEGGVASPLHF
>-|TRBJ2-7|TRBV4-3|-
TGCGCCAGCAGCCAAGAGGCAGGAGGTCAGTCCGAGCAGTACTTC
CASSQEAGGQSEQYF
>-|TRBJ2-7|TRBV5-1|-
TGCGCCAGCAGCAGGGGGTTGGGACCAACTGACTACGAGCAGTACTTC
CASSRGLGPTDYEQYF
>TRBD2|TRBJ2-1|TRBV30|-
TGTGCCTGGAGTGTACTAAGCGGGGCTTACAATGAGCAGTTCTTC
CAWSVLSGAYNEQFF
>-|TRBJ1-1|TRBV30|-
TGTGCCTGGAATGCGGGGGGTCCCACTGAAGCTTTCTTT
CAWNAGGPTEAFF
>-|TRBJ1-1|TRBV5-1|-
TGCGCCAGCAGCAAAGACAGGTCCAACACTGAAGCTTTCTTT
CASSKDRSNTEAFF